The 5 T cell receptor beta chains below come from one sample, sequenced in a study of cytomegalovirus exposure and HLA in healthy donors. PCR employed 60 Vbeta and 13 Jbeta primers. Here immunoSEQ multiplex PCR was the method, and the copy in TCRdb shows in-frame clones only, minus some. The sample gives under 200,000 clones, 60% to 85% of which show up once; approximately 3.1% is in the top ten. Material: PBMCs. The receptors come from a woman in her forties in good health and CMV-seronegative.

V gene TRBV29-1 combines with J gene TRBJ1-4; D uncertain. The ends were cut back, 4 bases at V and 8 bases at J, with 11 bases in the middle. The CDR3 spans 12 residues. Germline CDR1 and CDR2: SQVTM and ANQGSEA. CDR3 residues: CSVVEVGEKLFF. The CDR3 DNA sequence: TGCAGCGTTGTAGAAGTCGGGGAAAAACTGTTTTTT. The variable domain in full, with the rest retrieved from reference TRBV29-1 and TRBJ1-4, is SAVISQKPSRDICQRGTSLTIQCQVDSQVTMMFWYRQQPGQSLTLIATANQGSEATYESGFVIDKFPISRPNLTFSTLTVSNMSPEDSSIYLCSVVEVGEKLFFGSGTQLSVL.

The V gene is TRBV7-9, the J gene TRBJ1-1; D gene ambiguous. Per germline, CDR1 SEHNR and CDR2 FQNEAQ (reference sequence). CDR3 size: 11 residues. V was pared by 5 bases and J by 6 bases, with 7 bases between. The CDR3 DNA follows: TGTGCCAGCAGCCCGGAGGCTGAAGCTTTCTTT. The encoded protein is CASSPEAEAFF.

The chain recombines TRBV27 with TRBJ2-2; 7 nucleotides align to TRBD1. The germline V gene has CDR1 MNHEY and CDR2 SMNVEV (reference sequence). The CDR3 has 16 amino acids. Trimming removed 4 bases from V and 4 bases from J; junction bases left unmatched: 9. CDR3 residues: CASSYRQGGSTGELFF. The CDR3 DNA follows: TGTGCCAGCAGTTACAGACAGGGCGGAAGCACCGGGGAGCTGTTTTTT.

The gene calls are TRBV18 and TRBJ2-2; D might be TRBD2 (5 bases). V was pared by 3 bases and J by 7 bases, with 15 bases between. CDR3 size: 15 residues. Germline values: CDR1 KGHSH, CDR2 LQKENI. CDR3: CASSPLSSGIGELFF. CDR3 nucleotides: TGTGCCAGCTCACCTCTTAGCTCGGGAATCGGGGAGCTGTTTTTT.

This clone was observed a few times. The chain is built from TRBV19 and TRBJ2-2; tentative D call: TRBD1 (5 bases). Trimming stripped 6 bases from V and 1 base from J, with 12 bases between. In germline, CDR1 is LNHDA, CDR2 SQIVND (reference sequence). The CDR3 has 15 residues. The DNA of the CDR3 is TGTGCCAGTAGAAAAGGGGAACTGAACACCGGGGAGCTGTTTTTT. Protein: CASRKGELNTGELFF.